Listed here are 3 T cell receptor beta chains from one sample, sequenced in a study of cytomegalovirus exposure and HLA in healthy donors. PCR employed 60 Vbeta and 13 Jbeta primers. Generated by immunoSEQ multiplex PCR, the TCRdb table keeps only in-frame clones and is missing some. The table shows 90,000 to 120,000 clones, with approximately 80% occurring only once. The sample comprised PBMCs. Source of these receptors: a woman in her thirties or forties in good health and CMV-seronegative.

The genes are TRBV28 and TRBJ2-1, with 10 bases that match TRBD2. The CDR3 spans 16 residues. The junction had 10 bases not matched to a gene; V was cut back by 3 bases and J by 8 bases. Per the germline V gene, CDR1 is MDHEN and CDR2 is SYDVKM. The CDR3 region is CASSLSSGRAIYEQFF. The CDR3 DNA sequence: TGTGCCAGCAGTTTGTCGAGCGGGAGGGCCATCTATGAGCAGTTCTTC.

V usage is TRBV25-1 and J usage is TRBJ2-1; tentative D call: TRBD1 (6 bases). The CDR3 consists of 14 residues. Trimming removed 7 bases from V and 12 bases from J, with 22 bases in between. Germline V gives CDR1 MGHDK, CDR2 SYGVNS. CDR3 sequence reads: CASTDSRIASGQFF. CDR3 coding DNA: TGTGCCAGCACGGACAGCCGCATTGCCAGCGGGCAGTTCTTC.

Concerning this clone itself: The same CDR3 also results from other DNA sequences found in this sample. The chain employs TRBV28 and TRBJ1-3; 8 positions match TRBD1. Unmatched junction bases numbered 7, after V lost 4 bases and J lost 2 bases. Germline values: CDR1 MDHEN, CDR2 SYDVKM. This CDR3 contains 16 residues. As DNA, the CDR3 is TGTGCCAGCAGTTCCCTGGACAGGGAGCCTGGAAACACCATATATTTT. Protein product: CASSSLDREPGNTIYF.